This T cell receptor (beta chain) was recovered during a study of response to subunit inactivated influenza vaccine. Study-level findings and limits: New T cells are recruited in small numbers by each seasonal influenza vaccination, according to the authors' suggestion.

TCRdb re-called the RT-PCR reads with MiXCR, one entry per CDR3 protein. Among 500,000 to 600,000 distinct CDR3 sequences, around 11% were seen once, and the ten largest hold roughly a tenth. A word on this clonotype: The antigen is not known.

The CDR3 loop spans 13 amino acids. V lost 5 bases, J lost 1 base, and 3 bases stayed unmatched. CDR1 is DFQATT, CDR2 SNEGSKA, per germline (reference sequence). The clonotype originates from a man in his fifties or sixties who received an inactivated influenza vaccine. V is TRBV20-1 and J is TRBJ2-7; TRBD1 aligns across 9 bases. Material: PBMCs from blood, obtained on the day of vaccination. CDR3 in amino acids: CSAWTGDSYEQYF. The CDR3 region has the DNA TGCAGTGCTTGGACAGGGGATTCCTACGAGCAGTACTTC.